What follows describes a single T cell receptor (beta chain). This sample stems from a study of blood T cell repertoires in COVID-19. Here immunoSEQ multiplex PCR was the method, and the copy in TCRdb shows in-frame clones only, minus some. In the table there are approximately 250,000 clones, just under 90% of which are singletons. This CDR3 comprises 13 residues. Germline loops: CDR1 GTSNPN, CDR2 SVGIG (reference sequence). The germline V and J ends were trimmed by 6 bases and 4 bases, with 13 bases remaining between them. This sequence originates from a woman aged 30 to 39 with acute COVID-19. The V call is TRBV30, the J call TRBJ1-3; D is undetermined. Sequenced sample: PBMCs or T cells enriched from blood (not recorded which). The CDR3 nucleotides read TGTGCCTGCCTGAGGGCCGTAGGAAACACCATATATTTT. Translated, it gives CACLRAVGNTIYF.